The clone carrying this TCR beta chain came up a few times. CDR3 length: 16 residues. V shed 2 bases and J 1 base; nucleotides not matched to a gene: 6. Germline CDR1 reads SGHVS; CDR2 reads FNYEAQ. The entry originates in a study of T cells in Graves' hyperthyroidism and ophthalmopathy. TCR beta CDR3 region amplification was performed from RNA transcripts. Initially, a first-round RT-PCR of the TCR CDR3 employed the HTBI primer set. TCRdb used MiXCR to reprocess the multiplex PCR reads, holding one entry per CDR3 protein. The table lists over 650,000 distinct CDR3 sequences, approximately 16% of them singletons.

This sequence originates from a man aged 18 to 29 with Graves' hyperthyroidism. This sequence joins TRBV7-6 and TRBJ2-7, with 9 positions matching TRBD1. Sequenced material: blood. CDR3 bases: TGTGCCAGCAGCTTAACGACCGGGACAGGGTCCTACGAGCAGTACTTC. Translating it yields CASSLTTGTGSYEQYF.